This T cell receptor (beta chain) was recovered during a study of cytomegalovirus exposure and HLA in healthy donors. Profiled with immunoSEQ multiplex PCR; TCRdb holds only in-frame clones, not every one. The sample lists more than 95,000 clones, roughly 88% occurring once. Notes on this clone: Its target is unknown.

The CDR3 extends over 14 amino acids. Trimming shortened V by 1 base and J by 6 bases, and 10 bases separated the two germline ends. Germline V lookup: CDR1 SGHRS, CDR2 YFSETQ. Study results and limitations: There were 150 to 200 TCR beta chains listed as cytomegalovirus-associated.

Sequencing was done on a sample of PBMCs. The chain uses TRBV5-1 and TRBJ2-2, with TRBD2 as a possible D gene (5 bases). This clonotype was obtained from a man between 18 and 35 years old in good health and CMV-seronegative. The CDR3 sequence is CASSLRGGSGELFF. CDR3 coding DNA: TGCGCCAGCAGCTTGAGAGGAGGCTCCGGGGAGCTGTTTTTT. Supplemented by reference TRBV5-1 and TRBJ2-2, the full variable domain reads KAGVTQTPRYLIKTRGQQVTLSCSPISGHRSVSWYQQTPGQGLQFLFEYFSETQRNKGNFPGRFSGRQFSNSRSEMNVSTLELGDSALYLCASSLRGGSGELFFGEGSRLTVL.